The next 26 T cell receptor beta chains were all read from a single sample in a study of blood T cell repertoires in COVID-19. Clones were read by immunoSEQ multiplex PCR, and TCRdb kept only the in-frame ones, dropping some. The repertoire includes fewer than 60,000 clones, 78% of them detected once, and approximately 24% sits in the top ten. Sequences were obtained from peripheral blood. These receptors all come from a human donor in a cohort sampled during active COVID-19.

V usage is TRBV5-1 and J usage is TRBJ2-2, with D possibly matching TRBD2 (6 bases). Trimming shortened V by 7 bases and J by 8 bases, and 15 bases separated the two germline ends. Per germline, CDR1 SGHRS and CDR2 YFSETQ. The CDR3 has 13 residues. The CDR3 DNA reads as TGCGCCAGCTCGGAGGAGGGTATGGGGGAGCTGTTTTTT. Its protein is CASSEEGMGELFF.

This clone was counted between two and nine times. The chain's CDR3 is CAIKLQVSDQPQHF. The DNA for the CDR3 is TGTGCCATAAAACTTCAGGTCTCGGATCAGCCCCAGCATTTT. This rearrangement joins TRBV28 to TRBJ1-5; D uncertain. The CDR3 runs 14 residues. With 10 bases removed from V and 5 bases from J, the gap between germline ends came to 18 bases. CDR1 is MDHEN, CDR2 SYDVKM, per germline.

The chain couples TRBV19 to TRBJ1-2, with 10 bases lining up with TRBD1. This CDR3 has 15 residues. Germline lookup yields CDR1 LNHDA and CDR2 SQIVND (reference sequence). With V trimmed by 5 bases and J by 6 bases, 9 bases remained unmatched. This CDR3 reads CASSPRDRGWNGYTF. In DNA, the CDR3 is TGTGCCAGTAGTCCCAGGGACAGGGGTTGGAATGGCTACACCTTC.

The J gene is TRBJ1-1, the V gene TRBV5-1; possible D gene TRBD1, 6 bases. Looked up from germline, CDR1 is SGHRS and CDR2 is YFSETQ. This CDR3 is 16 amino acids long. V was pared by 0 bases and J by 4 bases, with 16 bases between. DNA for the CDR3: TGCGCCAGCAGCTTGGGAGCCATGGGGGCGGTCACTGAAGCTTTCTTT. It specifies CASSLGAMGAVTEAFF.

The rearrangement joins TRBV10-3 to TRBJ2-7; TRBD2 matches at 8 bases. This CDR3 contains 15 residues. The ends lost 10 bases at V and 7 bases at J; junction bases unmatched: 18. Germline CDR1 ENHRY, CDR2 SYGVKD. CDR3 loop: CASRGAGGGTGEQYF. The CDR3 DNA reads TGTGCCAGCAGGGGTGCGGGAGGTGGGACGGGGGAGCAGTACTTC.

The J gene is TRBJ1-1, the V gene TRBV3-1 (or the pseudogene TRBV3-2), with no clear D. This CDR3 has 12 amino acids. Trimming removed 4 bases at V and 7 bases at J, with 10 bases between. Germline V CDR1 and CDR2: LGHDT, YNNKEL (reference sequence). CDR3 amino acids: CASSLTPFEAFF. As DNA, the CDR3 is TGTGCCAGCAGCCTGACACCTTTTGAAGCTTTCTTT.

The chain combines TRBV5-1 with TRBJ2-2; TRBD2 matches at 7 bases. The CDR3 has 17 residues. J was trimmed by 2 bases and V by 2 bases; bases with no gene match: 9. The germline gives CDR1 SGHRS, CDR2 YFSETQ. The CDR3 sequence: CASSFGPGGGNTGELFF. CDR3 DNA: TGCGCCAGCAGCTTCGGACCCGGCGGGGGAAACACCGGGGAGCTGTTTTTT.

This chain uses TRBV7-3 with TRBJ2-1; D not resolved. CDR1 is SGHTA, CDR2 FQGTGA, per germline. Trimming left V 1 base short and J 3 bases short, with 7 bases between. The CDR3 is made up of 14 amino acids. The CDR3 sequence: CASSLMADYNEQFF. The DNA for the CDR3 is TGTGCCAGCAGCTTAATGGCCGACTACAATGAGCAGTTCTTC.

This clone came up once. The chain carries TRBV3-1 (or the pseudogene TRBV3-2) and TRBJ2-7, with D possibly TRBD2 on 5 matching bases. This CDR3 has 15 residues. Germline CDR1 reads LGHDT; CDR2 reads YNNKEL (reference sequence). V shed 4 bases and J shed 2 bases, with 15 bases lying between them. This CDR3 reads CASSRPGAVAYEQYF. CDR3 nucleotides: TGTGCCAGCAGCCGCCCCGGAGCGGTGGCCTACGAGCAGTACTTC.

The rearrangement uses TRBV24-1 and TRBJ2-7; possible D gene TRBD2, 5 bases. Trimming left V 2 bases short and J 5 bases short, with 15 bases between. CDR3 length: 15 amino acids. Germline V gene sequence: CDR1 KGHDR, CDR2 SFDVKD. CDR3 DNA: TGTGCCACCAGTGATTCGCGACCTAGCAGTAACGAGCAGTACTTC. Protein sequence: CATSDSRPSSNEQYF.

This clone is deemed medium-sized (0.01 to 0.1%). The chain recombines TRBV7-8 with TRBJ1-2; 10 bases line up with TRBD1. This CDR3 comprises 14 residues. The J segment lost 8 bases and the V segment lost 1 base, leaving 4 bases of the junction unmatched. The germline CDR1 and CDR2 sequences are SGHVS and FQNEAQ. The CDR3 DNA is TGTGCCAGCAGCTTAGGACAGGGGGCAAAGGGCTACACCTTC. Its translation: CASSLGQGAKGYTF.

V usage is TRBV9 and J usage is TRBJ1-2; tentatively, D is TRBD1 (5 bases). CDR3 length: 14 residues. The V end lost 4 bases, the J end lost 4 bases, and 14 bases lay between the germline ends. Germline assignment: CDR1 SGDLS and CDR2 YYNGEE. The DNA for the CDR3 is TGTGCCAGCAGCCCCCGACAGACCTCCTATGGCTACACCTTC. It codes for CASSPRQTSYGYTF.

This clone appeared once. V and J are TRBV5-1 and TRBJ2-1; 8 nucleotides align to TRBD2. CDR3 length: 13 amino acids. Germline loops: CDR1 SGHRS, CDR2 YFSETQ. V lost 3 bases to trimming and J lost 6 bases; unmatched junction nucleotides: 2. The CDR3 is CASSSGLANEQFF. In nucleotides, the CDR3 is TGCGCCAGCAGCTCAGGACTAGCCAATGAGCAGTTCTTC. Full variable domain (rest looked up from reference TRBV5-1 and TRBJ2-1): KAGVTQTPRYLIKTRGQQVTLSCSPISGHRSVSWYQQTPGQGLQFLFEYFSETQRNKGNFPGRFSGRQFSNSRSEMNVSTLELGDSALYLCASSSGLANEQFFGPGTRLTVL.

V is TRBV30 and J is TRBJ2-7; D possibly corresponds to TRBD1 (6 bases). Germline assignment: CDR1 GTSNPN and CDR2 SVGIG (reference sequence). V gave up 0 bases and J gave up 6 bases, with 15 bases separating them. The CDR3 sequence is 14 residues long. The CDR3 nucleotides read TGTGCCTGGAGTGTAGTTACAGGGAATACCGAGCAGTACTTC. Translating gives CAWSVVTGNTEQYF.

The J gene is TRBJ2-3, the V gene TRBV5-6; no definite D call. Deletions cut 7 bases from V and 4 bases from J, with 10 bases between. Looked up from germline, CDR1 is SGHDT and CDR2 is YYEEEE. The CDR3 length is 12 residues. CDR3 protein: CASGLSPDTQYF. Here the CDR3 DNA reads TGTGCCAGCGGCCTCTCGCCAGATACGCAGTATTTT.

The rearrangement uses TRBV24-1 and TRBJ2-2; 10 positions agree with TRBD1. V shed 2 bases and J 6 bases; nucleotides not matched to a gene: 5. There are 16 residues in the CDR3. Germline values: CDR1 KGHDR, CDR2 SFDVKD. Here the CDR3 reads CATSDSRQGAAGELFF. DNA of the CDR3: TGTGCCACCAGTGATTCTCGACAGGGGGCGGCCGGGGAGCTGTTTTTT.

V gene TRBV11-1 combines with J gene TRBJ1-1; D not resolved. Germline CDR1 and CDR2: SGHAT and FQDESV (reference sequence). The germline V and J ends were trimmed by 2 bases and 6 bases, with 16 bases remaining between them. This CDR3 region has 15 residues. The CDR3 protein is CASSLPKWERSEAFF. CDR3 sequence (DNA): TGTGCCAGCAGCTTACCAAAGTGGGAGAGGTCTGAAGCTTTCTTT.

J is TRBJ1-2 and V is TRBV5-5; D might be TRBD1 (6 bases). This CDR3 is built from 17 residues. The V and J ends lost 2 bases and 0 bases respectively, with 17 bases between them. Germline CDR1 is SGHKS and CDR2 is YYEKEE (reference sequence). CDR3 protein: CASSFGFWGRTNYGYTF. DNA for the CDR3: TGTGCCAGCAGCTTTGGGTTCTGGGGGCGGACTAACTATGGCTACACCTTC.

The chain is built from TRBV6-5 and TRBJ1-2, with 10 bases matching TRBD1. Trimming took 0 bases from V and 4 from J; bases not matched to a gene: 2. The CDR3 spans 15 residues. Per the germline V gene, CDR1 is MNHEY and CDR2 is SVGAGI. The CDR3 nucleotides read TGTGCCAGCAGTTACTCCGGGACAGGGGCCTATGGCTACACCTTC. It encodes CASSYSGTGAYGYTF.

The CDR3 loop is CASAGGSSYNEQFF. In DNA form, the CDR3 reads TGTGCCAGCGCGGGGGGGAGCTCCTACAATGAGCAGTTCTTC. This chain joins TRBV7-3 and TRBJ2-1; 9 positions agree with TRBD2. The J segment lost 0 bases and the V segment lost 8 bases, leaving 2 bases of the junction unmatched. The CDR3 loop spans 14 amino acids. Germline-derived CDR1 and CDR2 are SGHTA and FQGTGA.

This rearrangement joins TRBV3-1 (or the pseudogene TRBV3-2) to TRBJ2-1; D gene ambiguous. Between the trimmed V and J ends, which lost 6 bases and 5 bases, there was a span of 20 bases. In germline, CDR1 is LGHDT, CDR2 YNNKEL (reference sequence). CDR3 length: 16 amino acids. As DNA, the CDR3 is TGTGCCAGCAGTACGATCCCTACGCTCTTGGACAATGAGCAGTTCTTC. It translates to CASSTIPTLLDNEQFF.

The chain couples TRBV27 to TRBJ2-7, with TRBD1 identical over 10 bases. J was trimmed by 5 bases and V by 8 bases; bases with no gene match: 9. This CDR3 is built from 14 residues. Germline CDR1 is MNHEY and CDR2 is SMNVEV (reference sequence). DNA of the CDR3: TGTGCCAGCCTCTTCCGGGACAGGGGTAACGAGCAGTACTTC. Its protein is CASLFRDRGNEQYF.

The chain couples TRBV2 to TRBJ2-7; 10 bases align to TRBD1. The CDR3 length is 13 residues. Looked up from germline, CDR1 is SNHLY and CDR2 is FYNNEI. Trimming cost V 5 bases and J 7 bases; bases outside gene matches: 5. The CDR3 region is CASSPGTGEEQYF. CDR3 coding DNA: TGTGCCAGCAGTCCCGGGACAGGGGAAGAGCAGTACTTC.

The chain uses TRBV27 and TRBJ1-2, with 8 nucleotides matching TRBD1. Germline V gives CDR1 MNHEY, CDR2 SMNVEV (reference sequence). The CDR3 has 15 residues. J gave up 3 bases and V 6 bases, and 9 bases lay outside the gene matches. DNA for the CDR3: TGTGCCAGCAGGGACAGGGAACATATTTACTATGGCTACACCTTC. Encoded protein: CASRDREHIYYGYTF.

The rearrangement links TRBV2 to TRBJ1-6; 7 bases match TRBD1. The CDR3 has 13 residues. Losses at the gene ends were 6 bases for V and 7 bases for J; bases not matched to a gene: 3. In germline, CDR1 is SNHLY, CDR2 FYNNEI. The CDR3 protein is CASRQGRNSPLHF. The CDR3 DNA sequence: TGTGCCAGCAGACAGGGGAGAAATTCACCCCTCCACTTT.

This clone was detected many times. The chain joins TRBV4-1 to TRBJ1-1; 7 bases match TRBD1. CDR1 is MGHRA, CDR2 YSYEKL, per germline. This CDR3 has 12 amino acids. The V gene end was trimmed by 5 bases and the J gene end by 6 bases; junction bases not matched to a gene: 3. CDR3: CASSDREAEAFF. Written as DNA, the CDR3 is TGCGCCAGCAGCGACAGGGAGGCTGAAGCTTTCTTT.